Sequencing of this T cell receptor beta chain was carried out in a study of radiation and T cells in renal cell carcinoma. Time point noted: baseline pretreatment blood. Indicated treatment: 15 Gy SBRT to primary tumor, nephrectomy 4 weeks later. Trimming stripped 3 bases from V and 2 bases from J, with 11 bases between. The CDR3 contains 14 residues. Germline V lookup: CDR1 SGHRS, CDR2 YFSETQ. The table came from immunoSEQ multiplex PCR; TCRdb's copy has only in-frame clones and leaves some out. The sample holds 55,000 to 65,000 clones, just under 80% seen once. The TCR originated in a man aged 55 to 69 with renal cell carcinoma. The chain combines TRBV5-1 with TRBJ2-5; D may be TRBD2 (5 bases). Here the sequenced sample was blood, taken from a patient whose treatment included radiotherapy and nephrectomy. CDR3 nucleotide sequence: TGCGCCAGCAGCTCGTCACTAGGACAAGAGACCCAGTACTTC. Protein product: CASSSSLGQETQYF.